The sequence of this T cell receptor (beta chain) was determined in a study of T cells in Graves' hyperthyroidism and ophthalmopathy. Hyperthyroidism in the patients, aged 18 to 65, was newly diagnosed and under 2 months in duration. Researchers amplified the TCR beta CDR3 regions from RNA transcripts. The HTBI primer set was used in a first-round RT-PCR of the TCR CDR3. TCRdb fed the multiplex PCR reads into MiXCR, producing one record per CDR3 protein. The sample holds hundreds of thousands of distinct CDR3 sequences, 15% to 19% seen once. This CDR3 is built from 12 residues. V dropped 1 base and J dropped 11 bases, with 11 bases sitting between them. Germline CDR1 is LNHDA and CDR2 is SQIVND (reference sequence).

The receptor comes from a woman between 18 and 29 years old with Graves' hyperthyroidism. Sequences were obtained from blood. The chain combines TRBV19 with TRBJ2-5; D gene ambiguous. CDR3 bases: TGTGCCAGTAGTATAGCGCGAAGAGAGCAGTACTTC. It encodes CASSIARREQYF.